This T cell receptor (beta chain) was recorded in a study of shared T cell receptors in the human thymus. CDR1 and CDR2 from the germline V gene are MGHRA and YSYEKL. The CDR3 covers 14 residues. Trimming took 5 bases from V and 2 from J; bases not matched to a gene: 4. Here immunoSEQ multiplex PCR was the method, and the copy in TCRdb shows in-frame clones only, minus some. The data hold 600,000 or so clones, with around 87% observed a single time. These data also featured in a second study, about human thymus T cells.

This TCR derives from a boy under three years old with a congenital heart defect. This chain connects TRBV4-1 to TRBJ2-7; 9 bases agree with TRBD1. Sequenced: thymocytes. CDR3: CASSFGTGTYEQYF. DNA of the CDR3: TGCGCCAGCAGCTTCGGGACAGGGACCTACGAGCAGTACTTC.